One T cell receptor (beta chain) is described in this entry. In the original analysis: Amplification from reference gene primers served as the basis for estimated nucleated cell counts. Here immunoSEQ multiplex PCR was the method, and the copy in TCRdb shows in-frame clones only, minus some. Clone size and V and J calls were adopted from that table, with D and trimming inferred from the DNA. The sample carries over 110,000 clones, more than 60% recorded once. This specimen belongs to a study of blood T cell repertoires in COVID-19. Looking at the study overall: The cDNA or gDNA used as material had been derived from T cells, B-cell-depleted T cells, or PBMCs.

This CDR3 spans 13 amino acids. The ends were cut back, 3 bases at V and 6 bases at J, with 11 bases in the middle. Germline V gene data show CDR1 as LNHDA and CDR2 as SQIVND (reference sequence). The sequence was obtained from a woman in her sixties or seventies with acute or convalescent COVID-19. This rearrangement joins TRBV19 to TRBJ1-1; D remains ambiguous. The specimen was peripheral blood. The CDR3 loop reads CASSISRRSEAFF. CDR3 DNA: TGTGCCAGTAGTATCTCCCGTCGGTCTGAAGCTTTCTTT.